This paragraph covers one T cell receptor beta chain sequence. The specificity of this receptor is unknown. Mismatch with germline at one junction end may stem from a read error. The data were taken from a study of tumor-infiltrating lymphocytes in primary liver carcinoma (dated by TCRdb to 2016 to 2017). Study-level background: Of the five patients, three men and two women aged 30 to 69 years, four had hepatocellular carcinoma and one had combined HCC and intrahepatic cholangiocarcinoma. The five patients had tumors staged T1-T3 N0M0, with maximum diameters ranging from about 4.2 to 10 cm. Roughly 3.5 to 8 million productive TCRbeta reads were obtained per sample, and no significant difference in read depth was found between tissue types. The study combined TCRbeta repertoire sequencing, expression microarrays and whole-exome sequencing across five regions of each liver tumor, with adjacent normal tissue and blood. A total of approximately 35 specimens from 5 patients underwent TCRbeta repertoire sequencing, comprising 25 or so tumor regions, 5 adjacent noncancerous liver tissues and 5 peripheral blood samples. To link TCRbeta repertoire diversity with the local molecular phenotype, the approximately 24 tumor region samples were profiled using Agilent mRNA microarrays. Technical replicate repertoires showed high reproducibility, with mean shared-clone rates roughly 0.87 and correlation coefficients above 0.95. What the research found in general, with its limitations: Just about 7.5-25% of top clones turned up in all five regions of a tumor, which suggests spatial heterogeneity among tumor-infiltrating T cells. The study included only four to six patients, and the authors note findings should be validated in a larger study. Repertoire overlap was found to be higher between tumor regions (mean around 36%) than between tumor-adjacent (roughly 17%) or tumor-blood (14%) pairs, consistent with antigen-driven expansion. Because sequencing covered only the TCR beta chain and unpaired alpha chains were not captured, true repertoire diversity is likely underestimated. Comparison of CD4+ and CD8+ T cell repertoires was precluded by the use of bulk unsorted samples. A significantly larger repertoire fraction was made up by the top 250 clones in tumors than in blood (p = 0.039).

Starting from 500 to 600 ng total RNA, TCRbeta-specific cDNA was produced by reverse transcription with a constant-region primer and ProtoScript II reverse transcriptase. TCRbeta libraries were built with three nested multiplex PCR rounds, a slightly modified ARM-PCR procedure. Each of the first two PCR rounds ran for approximately 11 cycles and used multiplex TRBV1-TRBV30 forward primers together with a Cbeta reverse primer. Sample barcodes and Illumina adapters were added in a final 25-cycle PCR with Deep VentR polymerase. Before sequencing, amplicons between 200 and 500 bp were purified from gel using a QIAquick gel extraction kit. The TCRbeta amplicons were sequenced with 250-bp paired-end reads on an Illumina HiSeq 2500. The paper's processing steps were these. Trimmomatic v0.33 was used to quality-trim the reads, and FLASH v1.2.11 was used to merge paired reads so that full CDR3 sequences could be recovered. MiGEC v1.2.1b assigned V, D and J germline segments to the rearranged TCRbeta sequences. Clonotype statistics and Shannon-Wiener diversity indices were calculated with VDJtools v1.0.0. Except for diversity analysis, only each sample's 250 most abundant clonotypes were used in subsequent analyses to reduce sampling bias. Using fastp at Q25 and MiXCR, TCRdb reprocessed the public reads and kept productive beta chains. Identical CDR3 protein sequences are pooled into one entry, listed with their most common genes and DNA. These V and J calls rely on TCRdb rather than the paper's analysis. Present in this sample are just under 45,000 distinct CDR3 sequences, approximately 70% of which were seen just once. Approximately 19% of the sample lies in the top ten.

Including the terminal cysteine and phenylalanine, the CDR3 comprises 17 residues. Only the CDR3 region is kept as DNA, spanning 51 bases read in frame from base 1. Per the germline V gene, SGHAT is the CDR1 and FQNNGV is the CDR2. Without any cell sorting, total RNA and DNA were co-extracted from approximately 20-30 mg of bulk tissue using the AllPrep DNA/RNA mini kit. Between late 2015 and March 2016, roughly 5 patients in China with histopathologically diagnosed primary liver carcinoma had their tumors surgically resected. Chronic HBV infection was present in the patients, and the patients were treatment-naive at sampling. Five spatially separated regions were sampled from each tumor: the superior, inferior, left-lateral and right-lateral poles, plus the tumor centre. Histology showed that every tumor sample contained more than 85% viable tumor cells. Pieces of fresh tumor and adjacent tissue were cut in half, with one half kept in RNAlater at -80 degrees C and the other half sent for histology.

The sequence was obtained from a man aged 35 to 55 with primary liver carcinoma and hepatitis B virus infection. Sequenced material: liver tumor tissue from sampling region 2. This specimen's cell subset or site label, interpreted: tumor region T2, inferior pole. The chain was built from TRBV11-2 and TRBJ2-2; possibly the D gene is TRBD1, per 6 matching bases. The CDR3: CDSSLDHQGRDTGELFF. The DNA sequence is TGTGACAGCAGCTTAGATCATCAGGGTAGGGACACCGGGGAGCTATTTTTT.